This T cell receptor (beta chain) originates from a study of blood T cell repertoires in COVID-19. Produced via immunoSEQ multiplex PCR; TCRdb's table is partial and in-frame only. The repertoire holds under 250,000 clones, with 82% as singletons. Per germline, CDR1 LGHNA and CDR2 YNFKEQ. Germline trimming cut 3 bases from V and 1 base from J; bases unmatched to any gene: 7. The CDR3 runs to 17 residues. The sequence came from a woman in her sixties who had recovered from COVID-19. The rearrangement joins TRBV4-2 to TRBJ2-5, with 11 bases aligning to TRBD1. The sequenced sample was PBMCs or T cells enriched from blood (not recorded which). CDR3 nucleotide sequence: TGTGCCAGCAGCCAGGACCGGGACAGGGGGGTCCAAGAGACCCAGTACTTC. It is translated as CASSQDRDRGVQETQYF.